The next 17 T cell receptor beta chains were all read from a single sample in a study of cytomegalovirus exposure and HLA in healthy donors. PCR primers comprised 60 Vbeta and 13 Jbeta primers. The table came from immunoSEQ multiplex PCR; TCRdb's copy has only in-frame clones and leaves some out. The table lists about 93,000 clones, 70% to 80% of them singletons. Material: PBMCs. The receptors stem from a man aged 30 to 45 in good health and CMV-seronegative.

The rearrangement joins TRBV7-8 to TRBJ1-5; the D is unclear. CDR3 size: 15 residues. The germline V and J ends were trimmed by 1 base and 4 bases, with 11 bases remaining between them. Germline V gives CDR1 SGHVS, CDR2 FQNEAQ. The CDR3 spells CASSLGMTKNQPQHF. The CDR3, as DNA: TGTGCCAGCAGCTTAGGTATGACAAAGAATCAGCCCCAGCATTTT.

This clone has only a few counts. The chain employs TRBV6-1 and TRBJ1-2; D unresolved. The CDR3 is 15 amino acids. In germline, CDR1 is MNHNS, CDR2 SASEGT. V dropped 7 bases and J dropped 2 bases, with 17 bases sitting between them. CDR3 residues: CASTSRGARNYGYTF. For the CDR3, the DNA is TGTGCCAGCACCTCAAGAGGAGCCCGAAACTATGGCTACACCTTC.

This chain links TRBV7-6 with TRBJ2-7, with 10 bases that match TRBD2. Germline V CDR1 and CDR2: SGHVS, FNYEAQ. The CDR3 has 15 residues. With V trimmed by 5 bases and J by 3 bases, 7 bases remained unmatched. This chain's CDR3 is CASSEPERGGYEQYF. Written as DNA, the CDR3 is TGTGCCAGCAGCGAACCAGAGCGGGGGGGCTACGAGCAGTACTTC.

This chain's CDR3 is CASSTGQSSYNEQFF. The CDR3 DNA reads as TGTGCCAGCAGCACAGGACAGAGCTCCTACAATGAGCAGTTCTTC. The rearrangement links TRBV7-9 to TRBJ2-1, with a possible D match to TRBD1 (6 bases). The ends were cut back, 5 bases at V and 0 bases at J, with 11 bases in the middle. Germline V CDR1 and CDR2: SEHNR, FQNEAQ (reference sequence). There are 15 residues in the CDR3.

The gene calls are TRBV7-9 and TRBJ2-5; the D gene is possibly TRBD1 (6 bases). This CDR3 region has 17 residues. The V and J ends lost 6 bases and 1 base respectively, with 21 bases between them. Germline V gene data show CDR1 as SEHNR and CDR2 as FQNEAQ (reference sequence). CDR3 coding DNA: TGTGCCAGCAGTTCCCCTAGCTCTGAACAGGGCCAAGAGACCCAGTACTTC. It yields the protein CASSSPSSEQGQETQYF.

This clone was counted once. The V and J genes are TRBV29-1 and TRBJ1-2; TRBD1 agrees at 10 bases. This CDR3 is built from 13 residues. CDR1 is SQVTM, CDR2 ANQGSEA, per germline. The V segment lost 6 bases and the J segment 7 bases; nucleotides outside the gene matches: 8. The CDR3 DNA reads TGCAGCGTCCGTCAGACAGGGGGCCGTGGCTACACCTTC. It is translated as CSVRQTGGRGYTF.

The chain combines TRBV5-1 with TRBJ2-7; the match to TRBD2 covers 7 bases. CDR1 SGHRS and CDR2 YFSETQ come from the germline V gene. The V gene end was trimmed by 0 bases and the J gene end by 2 bases; junction bases not matched to a gene: 8. The CDR3 runs 16 residues. The DNA for the CDR3 is TGCGCCAGCAGCTTGGTGGCGGGAGTCGGTACCTACGAGCAGTACGTC. This gives the protein CASSLVAGVGTYEQYV.

This clone has just a few counts. V gene TRBV4-3 combines with J gene TRBJ1-6; 9 bases match TRBD1. The CDR3 has 15 amino acids. CDR1 LGHNA and CDR2 YSLEER come from the germline V gene. The junction had 2 bases not matched to a gene; V was cut back by 0 bases and J by 8 bases. The CDR3 DNA is TGCGCCAGCAGCCAAGATTGGACAGGGGATTCACCCCTCCACTTT. This gives the protein CASSQDWTGDSPLHF.

The V gene is TRBV10-3, the J gene TRBJ1-2; no definite D call. The length of the CDR3 is 15 residues. V was trimmed by 4 bases and J by 5 bases, leaving 17 bases between them. CDR1 is ENHRY and CDR2 is SYGVKD in the germline V gene. The CDR3 coding sequence is TGTGCCATCAGTGGAGGGCGGAAGTTTGGATATGGCTACACCTTC. Its translation is CAISGGRKFGYGYTF.

The chain joins TRBV2 to TRBJ2-2, with TRBD1 as a possible D gene (6 bases). The CDR3 totals 16 residues. The V gene lost 6 bases and the J gene lost 5 bases, with 19 bases spanning the gap. Germline V gives CDR1 SNHLY, CDR2 FYNNEI. CDR3 sequence reads: CASRDQGWKGTGELFF. Here the CDR3 DNA reads TGTGCCAGCAGAGATCAGGGGTGGAAGGGAACCGGGGAGCTGTTTTTT.

The J gene is TRBJ2-3, the V gene TRBV10-3, with D tentatively TRBD2 (7 bases). The germline gives CDR1 ENHRY, CDR2 SYGVKD. This CDR3 has 14 residues. CDR3 DNA sequence: TGTGCGATTAGTCCGGGGGGCGCATATCATACGCAGTATTTT. Its translation is CAISPGGAYHTQYF.

The rearrangement joins TRBV9 to TRBJ1-4, with 8 bases fitting TRBD1. The CDR3 has 15 amino acids. CDR1 and CDR2 (germline): SGDLS, YYNGEE. V dropped 3 bases and J dropped 3; count of bases not matched to a gene: 4. The DNA for the CDR3 is TGTGCCAGCAGCGCCCAGGGGGCGCCTAATGAAAAACTGTTTTTT. Protein product: CASSAQGAPNEKLFF.

The gene calls are TRBV6-5 and TRBJ1-4, with 9 bases that match TRBD1. V gave up 6 bases and J gave up 6 bases; unmatched junction bases: 8. This CDR3 is 15 amino acids long. Looked up from germline, CDR1 is MNHEY and CDR2 is SVGAGI. Here the CDR3 DNA reads TGTGCCAGCAGACTCTCTGGGGACAGGGATGAAAAACTGTTTTTT. It is translated as CASRLSGDRDEKLFF.

The J gene is TRBJ1-5, the V gene TRBV6-6; D is unclear. The ends were cut back, 6 bases at V and 0 bases at J, with 15 bases in the middle. The V gene's germline CDR1 is MNHNY and CDR2 SVGAGI (reference sequence). CDR3 length: 16 residues. The CDR3 DNA is TGTGCCAGCAGCCCCCGGTCCGGTGGTAGCAATCAGCCCCAGCATTTT. Translated, it gives CASSPRSGGSNQPQHF.

This chain connects TRBV6-5 to TRBJ1-2; 11 nucleotides line up with TRBD1. V lost 7 bases and J lost 4; bases outside the gene matches: 5. CDR3 length equals 14 residues. The germline V gene has CDR1 MNHEY and CDR2 SVGAGI. Here the CDR3 reads CASTPGTGGYGYTF. The DNA for the CDR3 is TGTGCCAGCACCCCCGGGACAGGGGGCTATGGCTACACCTTC.

The chain links TRBV4-3 to TRBJ2-1, with a possible D match to TRBD1 (5 bases). This CDR3 has 14 amino acids. The V and J ends lost 3 bases and 3 bases respectively, with 9 bases between them. In germline, CDR1 is LGHNA, CDR2 YSLEER. CDR3 sequence reads: CASSQTQGYNEQFF. The CDR3 DNA is TGCGCCAGCAGCCAGACTCAGGGCTACAATGAGCAGTTCTTC.

V is TRBV25-1 and J is TRBJ2-3; the D gene is possibly TRBD2 (6 bases). With 3 bases removed from V and 2 bases from J, the gap between germline ends came to 12 bases. Germline CDR1 is MGHDK and CDR2 is SYGVNS. The CDR3 sequence is 15 residues long. CDR3 coding DNA: TGTGCCAGCAGTGACAGTGGGGACTTCACAGATACGCAGTATTTT. Translating it yields CASSDSGDFTDTQYF.